This T cell receptor (beta chain) was identified during a study of blood T cell repertoires in COVID-19 (dated by TCRdb to 2018 to 2021). About the investigation overall: Collaborator samples came from the United States, Italy and Spain and covered acute and convalescent phases of COVID-19. The prospective study material was composed of cDNA or gDNA derived from T cells, B-cell-depleted T cells, or PBMCs. Samples came from the ongoing ImmuneRACE study (first 160 participants) plus 1,254 subjects from 6 global collaborators. The dataset comprised deeply sampled blood TCRbeta repertoires from subjects exposed to, actively infected with, or recovered from COVID-19. Nearly every sample came with metadata listing a de-identified subject ID, COVID-19 status, age in years and sex. The repertoires were made available in a free public database intended to serve as a resource for research on the immune response to SARS-CoV-2. Where available, HLA class I and class II types were taken from metadata supplied by the sample provider and were not determined by assay-based typing. The research as a whole found: The amount of clinical and demographic metadata varied by source and participant and was provided uncurated.

The CDR3 spans 16 residues, from the cysteine through the phenylalanine. The retained sequence is limited to the CDR3, 48 bases, with the frame set at the first base. The germline V gene provides CDR1 SGDLS and CDR2 YYNGEE. Relative to germline, V is missing 0 bases and J is missing 5 bases, with 4 bases of the junction outside any gene match. TCRbeta CDR3 regions were amplified from genomic DNA using the immunoSEQ Assay, a bias-controlled multiplex PCR. The paper's processing steps were these. The number of nucleated cells in each sample was estimated by amplification of reference gene primers within the assay. To quantify the absolute abundance of each unique TCRbeta CDR3 rearrangement, sequence reads were collapsed and filtered. For each sample, productive Simpson clonality was calculated by taking the square root of Simpson's diversity index across productive rearrangements. TCRdb re-hosts the immuneACCESS table, in-frame sequences only. Its copies lack some clones; in the studies checked, an unresolved V gene accounts for under half of them, and the cause for the rest is not known. V and J calls and clone size are as listed in that table; D and trimming were resolved from the DNA. The sample table contains some 130,000 clones; only one count was recorded for more than 60% of them. The top ten hold 1.9% of the sample.

The collaborating institutions used their own protocols to collect whole blood in K2EDTA tubes. For TCRbeta analysis, collaborators shipped samples in one of three forms: frozen whole blood, isolated PBMCs, or DNA extracted from either of those sample types. A word on this clone: Its antigen is currently not known. It has no much larger one-base neighbor in the sample; base qualities were not kept.

This sequence originates from a woman aged 65 to 85 with acute or convalescent COVID-19. Sequencing input: peripheral blood. The V and J genes are TRBV9 and TRBJ2-3, with 12 bases in between that match TRBD2. The CDR3 protein sequence reads: CASSVGTSGVLDTQYF. The sequenced DNA is TGTGCCAGCAGCGTAGGGACTAGCGGGGTATTAGATACGCAGTATTTT. Outside the CDR3, residues come from the reference TRBV9 and TRBJ2-3 proteins, so the full variable domain is: DSGVTQTPKHLITATGQRVTLRCSPRSGDLSVYWYQQSLDQGLQFLIQYYNGEERAKGNILERFSAQQFPDLHSELNLSSLELGDSALYFCASSVGTSGVLDTQYFGPGTRLTVL.